Below, one T cell receptor (beta chain) is given with its context. Its binding antigen is unknown. No base-level quality is on record; no much larger clone is a single base apart. This entry belongs to a study of cytomegalovirus exposure and HLA in healthy donors (TCRdb year 2017). About the study as a whole: An earlier analysis of a few hundred of the donors reported approximately 300 Gb of sequence data and about 120 million unique TCR beta sequences obtained from approximately 180 million T cells. An early release that covered about 600 HLA-typed donors contained 250 to 350 gigabases of sequencing data and around 80 million unique TCR sequences. Of the roughly 390 genotyped donors, around 81% fell in the genetic ancestry cluster associated with self-reported Caucasian donors. The study aimed to test whether cataloging public T cell receptors could reveal signatures of past pathogen exposure. The study profiled the T cell repertoires of some 610 subjects by immunosequencing and related them to cytomegalovirus serostatus. In addition to the first cohort of roughly 670 subjects, a separate validation cohort of about 120 different subjects was used. The study combined high-throughput TCR immunosequencing, statistical association of individual TCRs with disease status, and machine learning to predict cytomegalovirus infection status. A later analysis re-analyzed previously published TCR beta repertoires from hundreds of donors and added high-resolution HLA genotyping to study TCR occurrence patterns. Rather than drawing on any new phenotypic data, the later analysis identified candidate immune exposures from TCR beta sequences and the way those sequences occurred across donors. An earlier analysis of about 600 of the donors used high-throughput TCR beta sequencing to judge whether each TCR beta V gene segment behaved as functional or pseudogenic. Donor age, sex, ethnicity and CMV serostatus were compiled alongside the repertoire data. A later genetic analysis used genome-wide SNP genotypes for about three fifths of the 666 donors, treating that subset as a discovery cohort. All discovery cohort repertoires had been generated using a single sequencing platform. HLA typing covered class I and class II loci at four-digit resolution. The number of typed donors differed by locus: roughly 629-640 for A, B, C, DRB1 and DQB1; some 540 for DQA1; 600 to 610 for DPA1; and 400 to 480 for DPB1. Because of strong linkage in the cohort, roughly five DR-DQ haplotypes were treated as single units for association and clustering. Among about 370 genotyped donors of the cohort, an average of about 240,000 unique TCR beta nucleotide sequences was sequenced per donor, of which roughly 17% were non-productive.

The cohort was made up of 666 healthy bone marrow donors. All cohort members were sampled while nominally healthy, although unrecorded immune exposures were likely present. The donor was CMV seropositive and belonged to the group of 250 to 300 seropositive cohort members. A peripheral blood sample was provided by each donor, and peripheral blood mononuclear cells were used for TCR beta sequencing. Genomic DNA was extracted from the blood cell samples with the Qiagen DNeasy Blood Extraction Kit. The research as a whole found: Some IMGT-functional V segments, including TRBV6-2 and TRBV6-3, could not be distinguished by the 87-base-pair reads and were therefore excluded. Because some donors lacked HLA typing at each locus, the association tests relied only on the typed subset. In the study, roughly 160 TCR beta chains were listed as associated with cytomegalovirus. CMV serostatus was the only immune exposure information available for the cohort. In this cohort, only TCR beta chains were sequenced, and detectable features were limited by the absence of alpha or paired-chain data. Three of the identified cytomegalovirus-associated TCR beta chains were confirmed in vitro to be specific for cytomegalovirus antigens. The presence/absence analyses assumed that sequencing depth was roughly uniform across donors, and that assumption may not be true. When HLA alleles, especially DR and DQ, strongly co-occurred, attributing TCR associations to individual alleles was difficult. According to a later analysis, TCR association rates differed among HLA loci, with DRB1 alleles showing the most associated TCRs and HLA-C alleles showing the fewest. Most CMV-associated TCR beta chains appeared to be HLA-restricted in a later analysis, and the HLA associations seemed to be driven largely by CMV exposure. A cluster of highly shared sequence variants was judged likely to be a technical artifact of the sequencing pipeline. A further reported finding was that TCR beta sequences accurately predicted the HLA-A and HLA-B alleles for most subjects in the first cohort. In an earlier analysis of over 550 of the donors, most TCR beta V segments were observed in productive rearrangements about 87% or about 30% of the time, broadly matching IMGT annotations. In a later analysis, several top co-occurrence clusters were reported to appear linked to parvovirus B19, influenza, CMV and Epstein-Barr virus. The classifier was reported to diagnose cytomegalovirus status with high specificity and sensitivity in both the original and validation cohorts. While some public TCRs were present in many individuals, most TCR sequences turned up only very rarely across donors. According to a later genetic analysis, donors in an Asian-associated ancestry cluster had fewer N-insertions in productive TCRs than the approximately 710-donor mean. V-gene and J-gene trimming of TCR beta chains was associated with a missense DCLRE1C variant in a later genetic analysis, and the association was replicated in an independent cohort. Correlated functional status among segregating V segments might reflect linkage disequilibrium, but an unknown experimental factor could not be ruled out. In a later analysis, some 18,000 TCR beta sequences were associated with specific HLA alleles at a false discovery rate of 0.05. According to the authors, the approach could potentially be generalized to other disease states and immunological phenotypes. In a later analysis, HLA-associated TCR beta chains showed more clonal expansion and lower generation probabilities than non-associated chains that were equally common. Because counts were too low, more than 15 rarely observed V segments, including chromosome 9 orphons, were left out of the earlier analysis of some 640 of the donors.

Libraries were prepared through the immunoSEQ multiplex PCR assay. The multiplex PCR relied on a mix of 60 forward primers for TCR Vbeta segments and 13 reverse primers for TCR Jbeta segments. Amplification of the CDR3 region of rearranged TCR beta genes was performed with a multiplex PCR assay on genomic DNA. The Illumina HiSeq System was used to sequence the amplified TCR beta libraries as 87-base-pair reads. The authors' analysis ran thus. A later analysis counted some 74 million unique TCR beta chains across the 666 repertoires, and some 11 million of these chains were shared by at least two donors. Raw reads were error-corrected and collapsed into unique sequences by a nearest-neighbor algorithm in which closely related sequences were merged to remove PCR and sequencing errors. CDR3 sequences were aligned to IMGT reference sequences to assign V, D and J gene segments. Each retained sequence needed at least a six-nucleotide match to both a V gene segment and a J gene segment. Rearrangements were called productive when the CDR3 lacked stop codons and stayed in frame with V and J; all others were non-productive. Following IMGT convention, CDR3 was defined as the stretch from the second conserved V-encoded cysteine up to the conserved J-encoded phenylalanine. In an earlier analysis of around 570 of the donors, sequences lacking an unambiguous match to a single V gene segment were excluded. An earlier analysis of approximately 590 of the donors classified V segments as functional when productive rearrangements were above 56.7% and as segregating when the standard deviation between donors was above 5%. A statistical classification framework was developed to diagnose cytomegalovirus status using the catalog of TCR beta chain sequences. A later analysis assigned V and J genes by comparing TCR nucleotide sequences with IMGT/GENE-DB human TR gene sequences. Using the TCRdist pipeline, a later analysis assigned CDR3 sequences along with most-parsimonious VDJ recombination scenarios. In a later analysis, each TCR beta chain was defined by its CDR3 amino acid sequence together with its V-gene family, and reads without a unique V-gene family were excluded. As a way to deal with suspected cross-contamination and a sequencing artifact, a later analysis dropped 450 to 600 nucleotide sequences that were highly shared and had low generation probability. In a later analysis, a clonal expansion index for each public chain was calculated from normalized within-repertoire ranks of inferred template counts. Generation probabilities in a later analysis came from a VDJ recombination model fitted to out-of-frame rearrangements, and those results were checked against IGoR. Hypergeometric tests were used in a later analysis to score TCR-TCR, TCR-HLA and TCR-CMV co-occurrence, with a repertoire-size bias correction applied to the TCR pairs. In a later analysis, false discovery rates were estimated by permuting HLA or CMV assignments 20 times. In a later analysis, co-occurring TCRs were grouped using DBSCAN, with TCRdist sequence similarity added in when clustering inside HLA-allele-positive subsets. For co-occurrence clustering, repertoires with fewer than 30,000 or more than 120,000 public chains were excluded, along with a handful of repertoires with anomalous nucleotide sharing. This is the immuneACCESS table as TCRdb keeps it, with only in-frame sequences that have V and J called. A part of the clones is gone; compared with another copy, unresolved V genes explain less than half, and the rest is unexplained. The DNA was the basis for D and trimming; V, J and clone size are from that table. This sample holds under 200,000 clones; about 70% were observed only once. Jointly, the top ten make up 4.5% of the sample.

CDR1 and CDR2 (LNHDA, SQIVND) derive from the germline V gene (reference sequence). The junction carries 21 bases between V and J, which are trimmed by 5 bases and 2 bases respectively. The CDR3 numbers 17 residues from cysteine through phenylalanine. Only the CDR3 DNA is retained, 51 bases long and in frame from the first base. The chain joins TRBV19 to TRBJ2-5; TRBD2 is perhaps the D gene, given 6 matching bases. The sequencing sample was made of PBMCs. The origin of this receptor is a woman under 30 in good health and CMV-seropositive. The CDR3 amino acid sequence is: CASSPAWAEGSQETQYF. The DNA sequence follows: TGTGCCAGTAGTCCAGCCTGGGCGGAGGGCTCTCAAGAGACCCAGTACTTC.